The TCR beta chain described here comes from a study of cytotoxic CD8 clonotypes in ibrutinib-treated CLL. As for the study in general: Enrolment comprised roughly 11 relapsed/refractory and about 16 treatment-naive patients; under 18 were IGHV unmutated. Sample averages reached 255,043 productive templates and 94,082 productive rearrangements.

V was clipped by 3 bases and J by 0 bases, with 14 bases between them. Germline V gives CDR1 SGHTA, CDR2 FQGNSA. The CDR3 is made up of 16 amino acids. Here immunoSEQ multiplex PCR was the method, and the copy in TCRdb shows in-frame clones only, minus some. The sample lists tens of thousands of clones, roughly 84% occurring once. This sequence originates from a human donor with chronic lymphocytic leukemia. Material: PBMCs, obtained before ibrutinib treatment. The chain has TRBV7-2 and TRBJ2-5; TRBD2 might be the D (5 bases). In nucleotides, the CDR3 is TGTGCCAGCAGCTTTGGGAGCGGCCCGTACCAAGAGACCCAGTACTTC. Translated: CASSFGSGPYQETQYF.